This entry describes one T cell receptor beta chain. These data come from a study of blood T cell repertoires in COVID-19. The wider study: PBMCs, B-cell-depleted T cells, or T cells provided the cDNA or gDNA that made up the material.

Trimming shortened V by 5 bases and J by 1 base, and 18 bases separated the two germline ends. Germline CDR1 is MNHEY and CDR2 is SMNVEV (reference sequence). This CDR3 comprises 16 residues. Authors' analysis steps: It was from reference gene primer amplification that nucleated cell counts were estimated. Assay used: immunoSEQ multiplex PCR; TCRdb lists only in-frame clones, some missing. For V, J and clone size, that table is used; D and trimming come from the DNA. The table lists about 110,000 clones, about 91% of them singletons. The sequenced sample was peripheral blood. V gene TRBV27 combines with J gene TRBJ2-7, with D possibly TRBD1 on 6 matching bases. This TCR came from a man aged 50 to 59 with active or convalescent COVID-19. The CDR3 DNA follows: TGTGCCAGCAGTGAAAGGGACACAGGGTGGTCCTACGAGCAGTACTTC. It translates to CASSERDTGWSYEQYF.